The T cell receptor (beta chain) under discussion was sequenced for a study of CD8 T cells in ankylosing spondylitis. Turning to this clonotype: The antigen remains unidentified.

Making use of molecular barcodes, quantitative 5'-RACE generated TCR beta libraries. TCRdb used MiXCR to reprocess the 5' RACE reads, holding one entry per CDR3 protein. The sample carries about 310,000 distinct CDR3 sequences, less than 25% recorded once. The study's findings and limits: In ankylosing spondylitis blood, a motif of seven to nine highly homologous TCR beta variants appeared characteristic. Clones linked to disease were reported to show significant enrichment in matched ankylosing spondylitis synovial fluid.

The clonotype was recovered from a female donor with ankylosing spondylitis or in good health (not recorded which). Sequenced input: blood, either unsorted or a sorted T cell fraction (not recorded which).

The CDR3 coding sequence is TGTGCCAGCAGCTTTGTAGCGGGAGGACAAGAGACCCAGTACTTC. Amino acids: CASSFVAGGQETQYF. The chain links TRBV11-2 to TRBJ2-5; the match to TRBD2 covers 10 bases. J was trimmed by 2 bases and V by 3 bases; bases with no gene match: 3. The CDR3 totals 15 residues. Germline CDR1 SGHAT, CDR2 FQNNGV.